Listed below are T cell receptor beta chains from one sample, sequenced in a study of T cells in Graves' hyperthyroidism and ophthalmopathy. TCRdb reprocessed the multiplex PCR reads via MiXCR and lists one record per CDR3 protein. The table includes approximately 610,000 distinct CDR3 sequences, about 15% detected once. The sample taken for sequencing was blood. These receptors all come from a woman in her 40s with Graves' ophthalmopathy. CDR3s include the opening cysteine and the closing phenylalanine or tryptophan. The order of the fields is CDR3 length, clone size, D gene, V gene, J gene, CDR3 DNA, CDR3 protein. D genes are given only for firm matches. For some rows the clone size is stated as once, few or many, or as a class when expanded; others skip it.

len: 16; abundance: few; d_gene: -; v_gene: TRBV4-1; j_gene: TRBJ2-7; CDR3nt: TGCGCCAGCAGCCAAGACGTGACCTGGTTTGCCTACGAGCAGTACTTC; CDR3aa: CASSQDVTWFAYEQYF
len: 15; abundance: many; d_gene: -; v_gene: TRBV7-9; j_gene: TRBJ2-2; CDR3nt: TGTGCCAGCAGGCAGAGGGATGTCGGCACCGGGGAGCTGTTTTTT; CDR3aa: CASRQRDVGTGELFF
len: 15; abundance: many; d_gene: TRBD2; v_gene: TRBV7-9; j_gene: TRBJ2-7; CDR3nt: TGTGCCAGCAGCTTAACTAGCGGGAGTCTGTACGAGCAGTACTTC; CDR3aa: CASSLTSGSLYEQYF
len: 16; abundance: many; d_gene: -; v_gene: TRBV11-2; j_gene: TRBJ2-7; CDR3nt: TGTGCCAGCAGTTTCTCGGGGGTAGTCCTTCCCTACGAGCAGTACTTC; CDR3aa: CASSFSGVVLPYEQYF
len: 14; abundance: many; d_gene: -; v_gene: TRBV6-5; j_gene: TRBJ2-7; CDR3nt: TGTGCCAGCAGTTACACCGAACTCACCTACGAGCAGTACTTC; CDR3aa: CASSYTELTYEQYF
len: 14; abundance: many; d_gene: -; v_gene: TRBV7-2; j_gene: TRBJ2-2; CDR3nt: TGTGCCAGCAGCTTAGCATCGACTACCGGGGAGCTGTTTTTT; CDR3aa: CASSLASTTGELFF
len: 17; abundance: -; d_gene: TRBD1; v_gene: TRBV5-6; j_gene: TRBJ1-5; CDR3nt: TGTGCCAGCAGCTTGTTGGGGACAGGGAGGGGCAATCAGCCCCAGCATTTT; CDR3aa: CASSLLGTGRGNQPQHF
len: 12; abundance: many; d_gene: -; v_gene: TRBV28; j_gene: TRBJ1-5; CDR3nt: TGTGCCAGCACCGTAGGTAATCAGCCCCAGCATTTT; CDR3aa: CASTVGNQPQHF
len: 12; abundance: -; d_gene: -; v_gene: TRBV6-2/TRBV6-3; j_gene: TRBJ1-2; CDR3nt: TGTGCCAGCAGTTATCGCAAGGAGGGCTACACCTTC; CDR3aa: CASSYRKEGYTF
len: 14; abundance: many; d_gene: -; v_gene: TRBV11-2; j_gene: TRBJ1-2; CDR3nt: TGTGCCAGCAGCCCGAGAGGGGCCATCTATGGCTACACCTTC; CDR3aa: CASSPRGAIYGYTF
len: 15; abundance: many; d_gene: -; v_gene: TRBV20-1; j_gene: TRBJ1-5; CDR3nt: TGCAGTGCTGCCAGGTTTGGGTCGAGCAATCAGCCCCAGCATTTT; CDR3aa: CSAARFGSSNQPQHF
len: 14; abundance: many; d_gene: -; v_gene: TRBV12-3/TRBV12-4; j_gene: TRBJ1-1; CDR3nt: TGTGCCAGCAGTTCGGGGGGGAAGATCACTGAAGCTTTCTTT; CDR3aa: CASSSGGKITEAFF
len: 14; abundance: many; d_gene: -; v_gene: TRBV5-8; j_gene: TRBJ1-1; CDR3nt: TGTGCCAGCAGCTTTGGGCAGGGAGATACTGAAGCTTTCTTT; CDR3aa: CASSFGQGDTEAFF
len: 13; abundance: many; d_gene: -; v_gene: TRBV29-1; j_gene: TRBJ2-5; CDR3nt: TGCAGCGTTGATTCCGGGGGCCAAGAGACCCAGTACTTC; CDR3aa: CSVDSGGQETQYF
len: 15; abundance: many; d_gene: -; v_gene: TRBV6-5; j_gene: TRBJ1-2; CDR3nt: TGTGCCAGCAGTTACTCGGGCAGGGTGATGGAGGGCTACACCTTC; CDR3aa: CASSYSGRVMEGYTF
len: 16; abundance: many; d_gene: TRBD1; v_gene: TRBV13; j_gene: TRBJ1-1; CDR3nt: TGTGCCAGCAGCCCCCGGACAGGGGGCGCGGTCACTGAAGCTTTCTTT; CDR3aa: CASSPRTGGAVTEAFF
len: 15; abundance: -; d_gene: TRBD1; v_gene: TRBV6-1; j_gene: TRBJ2-5; CDR3nt: TGTGCCAGCAGTCGGGACAGGGGGCATCAAGAGACCCAGTACTTC; CDR3aa: CASSRDRGHQETQYF
len: 16; abundance: -; d_gene: TRBD1; v_gene: TRBV11-2; j_gene: TRBJ1-2; CDR3nt: TGTGCCAGCAGCTTGGGCCCGGGACAGGGGACGTATGGCTACACCTTC; CDR3aa: CASSLGPGQGTYGYTF
len: 18; abundance: many; d_gene: TRBD2; v_gene: TRBV7-6; j_gene: TRBJ2-2; CDR3nt: TGTGCCAGCAGCTTAGAGGGCAGACTAGCGGGAGGCACCGGGGAGCTGTTTTTT; CDR3aa: CASSLEGRLAGGTGELFF